This record covers a single T cell receptor beta chain. This clonotype was detected a few times. The clone's antigen remains unknown. Within one base of it there is no much larger clone, and no base qualities were kept. The CDR3 holds 15 amino acids from the cysteine to the phenylalanine. The retained sequence is limited to the CDR3, 45 bases, with the frame set at the first base. A distance of 12 bases separates the germline ends of V and J, which lose 0 bases and 4 bases respectively. Sequences LGHNA (CDR1) and YNFKEQ (CDR2) are obtained from the germline V gene. This record belongs to a study of blood T cells in healthy people across ages (dated by TCRdb to between 2015 and 2017). Regarding the complete study: In model experiments, template switching captured about one uniquely barcoded TCR beta cDNA molecule for every two T cells. To track age-related changes in TCR beta repertoire diversity, the study relied on deep sequencing normalized with unique cDNA molecular identifiers. The donors were divided into four age groups: young (average roughly 17 years), middle-aged (about 39), aged (around 59) and long-lived (around 87). Donors of different ages were randomly distributed across sequencing lanes to avoid experimental bias. For two donors (one aged 18 to 29 and one aged 80 or older), the study analyzed two additional independent replicas of 1 million unique cDNA reads from the same blood draw.

The protocol used for the library was 5' RACE. The sequencing machine was an Illumina HiSeq 2500. A second PCR of roughly 7 to 11 cycles was performed with a sample-barcoded 5' primer and a J-beta primer mix. A unique molecular identifier was introduced onto each TCR beta cDNA molecule by a template-switch 5' adaptor carrying 12 random nucleotides. Each sample yielded at least 3 million CDR3-containing paired-end reads. All of the RNA was converted into first-strand cDNA using the Mint cDNA synthesis kit, with a TRBC-specific oligonucleotide serving as the primer. All cDNA was treated with uracil-DNA glycosylase and then went through a first 18-cycle PCR with the universal primers M1SS and BC2_uni_R. The original pipeline was this. Each sample was normalized by randomly selecting 1 million high-quality reads, each carrying a distinct molecular identifier. Reads sharing molecular identifiers were discarded rather than binned into consensus sequences. MiTCR, run with a Q25 quality threshold and the strictest error-elimination algorithm, handled CDR3 identification, clonotype clustering and error correction. A nonparametric unseen species model with Euler transformation was used to estimate a lower bound on total TCR beta diversity. TCRdb reworked the public reads: Q25 trimming with fastp, MiXCR clone assembly, productive beta chains retained. Identical CDR3 proteins give one entry, which carries the most common genes and DNA. What appears here as the V and J calls and clone size reflects TCRdb's work, not the paper's. The sample includes roughly 2 million distinct CDR3 sequences, with 49% observed a single time. The ten largest clones capture roughly 2% of the sample.

Systemically healthy Caucasian individuals from Russia, 35 to 50 in total and aged roughly 6 to 100 years, were included as donors. About 9.8 milliliters of peripheral blood were drawn from each donor into EDTA-treated Vacutainer tubes. Ficoll-Paque density-gradient centrifugation was used to isolate PBMCs, with at least 6.5 million per sample. Trizol reagent was used to extract total RNA from PBMCs, with at least 5.5 micrograms per sample. For every donor, flow cytometry on a PBMC aliquot measured the percentage of naive CD45RAhigh/CD27high T cells. Study-wide findings and limitations: Compared with the aged group, the long-lived group had more naive CD4+ T cells, fewer expanded clones and increased TCR diversity, suggesting age selection. Because the CMV infection status of the donors was unknown, age-related changes in expanded clonotypes may potentially have been confounded. There was a strong correlation between observed TCR beta diversity and the percentage of naive T cells measured by flow cytometry. As age increased, observed TCR beta diversity per million T cells dropped in a roughly linear way, and a significant reduction was already evident by age around 41. Conclusive comparison of naive and antigen-experienced compartments was prevented by the profiling of bulk unsorted PBMCs. Estimates of total diversity based on one million sequenced T cells were regarded as lower bounds and as underestimates.

Sequenced: blood. The V and J genes are TRBV4-2 and TRBJ1-2; TRBD1 is possibly the D segment (5 matching bases). The receptor's source is a woman aged 40 to 50 in good health. The CDR3 loop reads CASSQDDRGLYGYTF. The sequence in DNA is TGTGCCAGCAGCCAAGACGACAGAGGCCTCTATGGCTACACCTTC.